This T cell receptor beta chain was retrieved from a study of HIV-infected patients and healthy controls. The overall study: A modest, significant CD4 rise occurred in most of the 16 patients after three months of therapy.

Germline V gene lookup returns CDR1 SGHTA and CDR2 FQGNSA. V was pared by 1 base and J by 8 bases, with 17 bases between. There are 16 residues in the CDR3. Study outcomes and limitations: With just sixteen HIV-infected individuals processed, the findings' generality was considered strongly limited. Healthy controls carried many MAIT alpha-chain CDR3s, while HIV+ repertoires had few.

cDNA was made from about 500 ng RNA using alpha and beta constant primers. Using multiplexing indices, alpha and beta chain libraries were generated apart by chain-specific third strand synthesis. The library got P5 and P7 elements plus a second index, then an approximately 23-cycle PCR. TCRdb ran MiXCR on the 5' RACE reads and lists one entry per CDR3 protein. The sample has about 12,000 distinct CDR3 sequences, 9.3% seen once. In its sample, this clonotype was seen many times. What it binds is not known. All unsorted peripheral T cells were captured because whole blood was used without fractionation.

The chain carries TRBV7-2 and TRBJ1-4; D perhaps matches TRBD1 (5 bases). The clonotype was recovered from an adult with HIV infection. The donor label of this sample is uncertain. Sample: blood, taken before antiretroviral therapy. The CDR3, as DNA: TGTGCCAGCAGCTTAGTGGGGACCCGGGCTGGGGAAAAACTGTTTTTT. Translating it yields CASSLVGTRAGEKLFF. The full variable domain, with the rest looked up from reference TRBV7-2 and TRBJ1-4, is GAGVSQSPSNKVTEKGKDVELRCDPISGHTALYWYRQSLGQGLEFLIYFQGNSAPDKSGLPSDRFSAERTGGSVSTLTIQRTQQEDSAVYLCASSLVGTRAGEKLFFGSGTQLSVL.